This TCR beta chain was sequenced for a study of cytomegalovirus exposure and HLA in healthy donors. General study results and limits: Reportedly, diagnosis of cytomegalovirus status by the classifier showed high specificity and sensitivity. Clusters of TCRs from the first cohort tended to co-occur in the roughly 120 validation repertoires (as a later analysis found).

The data were produced by immunoSEQ multiplex PCR, yet TCRdb's version contains in-frame clones alone and is incomplete. Here the sample spans 200,000 to 250,000 clones, 80% to 95% being singletons. Concerning this clone itself: Its antigen is undetermined.

V lost 6 bases and J lost 1, with 10 bases in between. Germline values: CDR1 MDHEN, CDR2 SYDVKM. The CDR3 totals 14 residues. The sequence was obtained from a woman aged 18-35 years in good health and CMV-seronegative. This chain links TRBV28 with TRBJ2-1; D not resolved. Material for sequencing was PBMCs. The CDR3 here is CASSSRGSYNEQFF. DNA of the CDR3: TGTGCCAGCAGCTCACGCGGATCCTACAATGAGCAGTTCTTC.